This is a list of T cell receptor beta chains from one sample in a study of Ad26.COV2.S vaccination and SARS-CoV-2 variants. TCRdb keeps only in-frame clones here, not all; method: immunoSEQ multiplex PCR. Of under 550,000 clones listed, 75% to 95% are singletons. The material sequenced was peripheral blood, taken in a trial of Ad26.COV2.S vaccine versus placebo. The source is a person aged 18-60 years who received the Ad26.COV2.S COVID-19 vaccine or a placebo. Each CDR3 is given without its conserved first and last residue. A D gene is named only where the DNA matches it firmly.

j_call d_call v_call cdr3_aa
TRBJ2-5 - TRBV5-1 ASSLGPGQTQETQY
TRBJ2-7 - TRBV2 ASSEWGHRSYEQY
TRBJ2-7 TRBD1 TRBV7-8 ASRGQGFYEQY
TRBJ1-2 - TRBV5-5 ASSGRGVDGYT
TRBJ2-1 - TRBV29-1 SVESPGNNEQF
TRBJ2-1 TRBD1 TRBV28 ASSLLGTRGHEQF
TRBJ2-2 - TRBV30 AWKVGAGRELF
TRBJ1-1 TRBD1 TRBV9 ASSPRGTGGAYTEAF
TRBJ2-4 - TRBV27 ASSWSPTVTLAKNIQY
TRBJ2-1 TRBD2 TRBV24-1 ATSDGTKVGTEQF